The rows below give T cell receptor beta chains drawn from one sample of a study of spatial heterogeneity in lung cancer. One entry per CDR3 protein, called by TCRdb with MiXCR from the 5' RACE reads. The table includes more than 20,000 distinct CDR3 sequences, about 13% detected once. Material: PBMCs, obtained at surgery. These receptors were collected from a female donor with early-stage non-small cell lung cancer. Both conserved end residues are part of each CDR3. Fields, in order: CDR3 DNA, CDR3 protein, CDR3 length, J gene, clone size, D gene, V gene. The D gene is left open where the match is weak. Not all rows give a size; the values are once, few, many and, for expanded clones, a class.

CDR3nt: TGTGCCAGCAGCTTAGACAATCAGCCCCAGCATTTT; CDR3aa: CASSLDNQPQHF; len: 12; j_gene: TRBJ1-5; abundance: many; d_gene: -; v_gene: TRBV7-9
CDR3nt: TGTGCCAGCAGTTACGGCAGTTTTCTGAGTACTGAAGCTTTCTTT; CDR3aa: CASSYGSFLSTEAFF; len: 15; j_gene: TRBJ1-1; abundance: many; d_gene: -; v_gene: TRBV6-2/TRBV6-3
CDR3nt: TGTGCCAGCAGTTTAGGGGACAGGGTAGCCGGGGAGCTGTTTTTT; CDR3aa: CASSLGDRVAGELFF; len: 15; j_gene: TRBJ2-2; abundance: many; d_gene: TRBD1; v_gene: TRBV12-3/TRBV12-4
CDR3nt: TGTGCCAGCCTATCTAGCGGGTACAATGAGCAGTTCTTC; CDR3aa: CASLSSGYNEQFF; len: 13; j_gene: TRBJ2-1; abundance: many; d_gene: TRBD2; v_gene: TRBV2
CDR3nt: TGTGCCAGCAGAAAGGACGTTTTCGACTCCTACAATGAGCAGTTCTTC; CDR3aa: CASRKDVFDSYNEQFF; len: 16; j_gene: TRBJ2-1; abundance: -; d_gene: -; v_gene: TRBV2
CDR3nt: TGCGCCAGCAGCTACGTGGGTATAGTTGGGAGGCATTGGCGAGAGACCCAGTACTTC; CDR3aa: CASSYVGIVGRHWRETQYF; len: 19; j_gene: TRBJ2-5; abundance: many; d_gene: -; v_gene: TRBV5-1
CDR3nt: TGTGCTAGCAGCTTAAGCACCTACAATGAGCAGTTCTTC; CDR3aa: CASSLSTYNEQFF; len: 13; j_gene: TRBJ2-1; abundance: many; d_gene: -; v_gene: TRBV7-7
CDR3nt: TGTGCCAGCAGCTCCCTGGCGGGAACCAACTATGGCTACACCTTC; CDR3aa: CASSSLAGTNYGYTF; len: 15; j_gene: TRBJ1-2; abundance: many; d_gene: -; v_gene: TRBV7-9
CDR3nt: TGTGCCAGCAGTGAGGATTCCCAAAGAAGGACTGAAGCTTTCTTT; CDR3aa: CASSEDSQRRTEAFF; len: 15; j_gene: TRBJ1-1; abundance: many; d_gene: -; v_gene: TRBV27
CDR3nt: TGCGCCAAATGGGACACCGGAAACACCATATATTTT; CDR3aa: CAKWDTGNTIYF; len: 12; j_gene: TRBJ1-3; abundance: many; d_gene: -; v_gene: TRBV5-1
CDR3nt: TGTGCCAGCAGCGTACGGTGGCGCGGAGAGACCCAGTACTTC; CDR3aa: CASSVRWRGETQYF; len: 14; j_gene: TRBJ2-5; abundance: few; d_gene: -; v_gene: TRBV9
CDR3nt: TGCAGTGCTCACTCCCCGGGACAGGGCTACGAGCAGTACTTC; CDR3aa: CSAHSPGQGYEQYF; len: 14; j_gene: TRBJ2-7; abundance: many; d_gene: TRBD1; v_gene: TRBV20-1
CDR3nt: TGCGCCAGCAGCGACGAGCTCACAGATACGCAGTATTTT; CDR3aa: CASSDELTDTQYF; len: 13; j_gene: TRBJ2-3; abundance: many; d_gene: -; v_gene: TRBV5-1
CDR3nt: TGCAGTGCTGAACAATCCAGGGGAAGGGGAAACACCATATATTTT; CDR3aa: CSAEQSRGRGNTIYF; len: 15; j_gene: TRBJ1-3; abundance: many; d_gene: -; v_gene: TRBV20-1
CDR3nt: TGTGCCAGCAGCGCGCAAATGACCGGCGGAAACACTGAAGCTTTCTTT; CDR3aa: CASSAQMTGGNTEAFF; len: 16; j_gene: TRBJ1-1; abundance: many; d_gene: -; v_gene: TRBV7-2
CDR3nt: TGTGCCAGCAGCTCCAGAGCGGGAGGGCCCCATGAGCAGTTCTTC; CDR3aa: CASSSRAGGPHEQFF; len: 15; j_gene: TRBJ2-1; abundance: -; d_gene: TRBD2; v_gene: TRBV11-3
CDR3nt: TGCAGTGCTAGAAGACTAGCGGGGGCCCAAGAGACCCAGTACTTC; CDR3aa: CSARRLAGAQETQYF; len: 15; j_gene: TRBJ2-5; abundance: many; d_gene: TRBD2; v_gene: TRBV20-1
CDR3nt: TGTGCCAGCACCCGGGACAACTCCTACGAGCAGTACTTC; CDR3aa: CASTRDNSYEQYF; len: 13; j_gene: TRBJ2-7; abundance: many; d_gene: -; v_gene: TRBV25-1
CDR3nt: TGTGCCAGCAGCGTCCGGAACACTGAAGCTTTCTTT; CDR3aa: CASSVRNTEAFF; len: 12; j_gene: TRBJ1-1; abundance: many; d_gene: -; v_gene: TRBV7-2
CDR3nt: TGTGCCAGCAGTTTGCCTCCGCGGGGGCAGTATTTT; CDR3aa: CASSLPPRGQYF; len: 12; j_gene: TRBJ2-3; abundance: many; d_gene: -; v_gene: TRBV28
CDR3nt: TGTGCCAGCAGGCCTCAGGGGGTAGCTGGCTACACCTTC; CDR3aa: CASRPQGVAGYTF; len: 13; j_gene: TRBJ1-2; abundance: few; d_gene: TRBD1; v_gene: TRBV12-3/TRBV12-4
CDR3nt: TGTGCCACCAGCAGCCTTTCGGTTTCCGCGCAGTATTTT; CDR3aa: CATSSLSVSAQYF; len: 13; j_gene: TRBJ2-3; abundance: many; d_gene: -; v_gene: TRBV15